The source of this T cell receptor (beta chain) is a study of PD-1 blockade in classical Hodgkin lymphoma. Study at large: With a 2-week interval, patients received intravenous nivolumab at 3 mg/kg.

Relapse was seen in all patients after autologous stem cell transplantation, and brentuximab vedotin exposure was variable. The germline V and J ends were trimmed by 1 base and 8 bases, with 19 bases remaining between them. The length of the CDR3 is 16 residues. Germline values: CDR1 SGHRS, CDR2 YFSETQ. This clone was detected once. The antigen remains unidentified. General study results and limits: CD4+ TCR diversity, unlike CD8+, rose significantly by C4D1. The drivers behind the repertoire differences, possibly disease activity or prior therapy, remain undefined. The study reported lower baseline TCR diversity in newly diagnosed patients than in healthy donors.

Assay: immunoSEQ multiplex PCR; the TCRdb copy retains only in-frame clones and omits some. The table shows 90,000 to 100,000 clones, with roughly 81% occurring only once. The sample consisted of peripheral blood mononuclear cells (PBMCs), taken before the second cycle of nivolumab. The source is a human donor with classical Hodgkin lymphoma. The chain combines TRBV5-1 with TRBJ2-1; D may be TRBD1 or TRBD2 (8 bases each). The CDR3 here is CASSLLVAGQDDEQFF. Here the CDR3 DNA reads TGCGCCAGCAGCTTGTTGGTAGCGGGACAGGACGATGAGCAGTTCTTC.